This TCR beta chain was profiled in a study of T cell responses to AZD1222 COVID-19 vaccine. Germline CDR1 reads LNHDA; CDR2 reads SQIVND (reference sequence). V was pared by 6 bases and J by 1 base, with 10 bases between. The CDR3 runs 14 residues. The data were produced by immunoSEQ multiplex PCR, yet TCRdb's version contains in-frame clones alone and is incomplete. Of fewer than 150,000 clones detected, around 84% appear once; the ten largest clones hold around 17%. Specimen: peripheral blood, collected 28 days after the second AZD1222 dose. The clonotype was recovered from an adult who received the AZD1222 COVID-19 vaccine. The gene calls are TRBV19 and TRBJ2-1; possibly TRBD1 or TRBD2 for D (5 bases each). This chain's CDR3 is CASRPGASYNEQFF. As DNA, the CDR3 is TGTGCCAGTAGGCCCGGGGCGTCCTACAATGAGCAGTTCTTC.